Listed below are T cell receptor beta chains from one sample, sequenced in a study of molecular identifiers for immune sequencing clone quantification. TCRdb reprocessed the PCR reads with MiXCR, giving one entry per CDR3 protein. The sample holds 30,000 to 40,000 distinct CDR3 sequences, roughly 19% seen once. The sequencing input was naive CD8+ T cells from blood, with Jurkat cell RNA spiked in. The receptors come from a human donor in good health. Some libraries in this study had Jurkat cell RNA spiked in. The CDR3 runs from the conserved cysteine through the conserved F or W. Fields, in order: CDR3 protein, CDR3 DNA, clone size, J gene, V gene, CDR3 length, D gene. D genes are given only for firm matches. The size field is filled for only some rows; it gives once, few, many or a size class.

cdr3_aa: CASSLGNSGANVLTF; cdr3_nt: TGTGCCAGCAGTTTGGGTAACTCTGGGGCCAACGTCCTGACTTTC; clone_size: medium-sized; j_call: TRBJ2-6; v_call: TRBV28; cdr3_length: 15; d_call: .
cdr3_aa: CSVALTGGAGETQYF; cdr3_nt: TGCAGCGTGGCGCTCACAGGGGGCGCGGGGGAGACCCAGTACTTC; clone_size: many; j_call: TRBJ2-5; v_call: TRBV29-1; cdr3_length: 15; d_call: TRBD1
cdr3_aa: CASSPREYGSSGANVLTF; cdr3_nt: TGCGCCAGCAGCCCCCGCGAATACGGATCATCTGGGGCCAACGTCCTGACTTTC; clone_size: many; j_call: TRBJ2-6; v_call: TRBV4-3; cdr3_length: 18; d_call: .
cdr3_aa: CASSVQETQYF; cdr3_nt: TGTGCCAGCAGCGTCCAAGAGACCCAGTACTTC; clone_size: many; j_call: TRBJ2-5; v_call: TRBV7-9; cdr3_length: 11; d_call: .
cdr3_aa: CASSSSSGGSDTQYF; cdr3_nt: TGTGCCAGCAGCTCTTCTAGCGGGGGGTCAGATACGCAGTATTTT; clone_size: many; j_call: TRBJ2-3; v_call: TRBV7-9; cdr3_length: 15; d_call: TRBD2
cdr3_aa: CASSEFLAEATDTQYF; cdr3_nt: TGTGCCAGCAGTGAATTCCTAGCGGAAGCCACAGATACGCAGTATTTT; clone_size: .; j_call: TRBJ2-3; v_call: TRBV2; cdr3_length: 16; d_call: TRBD2
cdr3_aa: CGSSPTSPYEQYF; cdr3_nt: TGTGGCAGCAGCCCTACTTCTCCCTACGAGCAGTACTTC; clone_size: .; j_call: TRBJ2-7; v_call: TRBV11-2; cdr3_length: 13; d_call: .
cdr3_aa: CASSKSTPVTDSNQPQHF; cdr3_nt: TGTGCCAGCAGCAAATCCACGCCCGTAACAGATAGCAATCAGCCCCAGCATTTT; clone_size: many; j_call: TRBJ1-5; v_call: TRBV21-1; cdr3_length: 18; d_call: .
cdr3_aa: CASSQNRDNDGYTF; cdr3_nt: TGTGCCAGTAGCCAGAACCGGGACAATGATGGCTACACCTTC; clone_size: .; j_call: TRBJ1-2; v_call: TRBV19; cdr3_length: 14; d_call: .
cdr3_aa: CASSQGVGNGAYNEQFF; cdr3_nt: TGCGCCAGCAGCCAAGGGGTGGGGAACGGGGCCTACAATGAGCAGTTCTTC; clone_size: .; j_call: TRBJ2-1; v_call: TRBV4-1; cdr3_length: 17; d_call: .
cdr3_aa: CASSQVAAGTDTQYF; cdr3_nt: TGCGCCAGCAGCCAAGTAGCTGCCGGCACAGATACGCAGTATTTT; clone_size: many; j_call: TRBJ2-3; v_call: TRBV4-1; cdr3_length: 15; d_call: .
cdr3_aa: CAWSPWRAGTYEQYF; cdr3_nt: TGTGCCTGGAGTCCATGGCGGGCCGGTACCTACGAGCAGTACTTC; clone_size: few; j_call: TRBJ2-7; v_call: TRBV30; cdr3_length: 15; d_call: .
cdr3_aa: CASSLFGANVLTF; cdr3_nt: TGTGCCAGCAGTTTGTTTGGGGCCAACGTCCTGACTTTC; clone_size: many; j_call: TRBJ2-6; v_call: TRBV28; cdr3_length: 13; d_call: .
cdr3_aa: CASSQAHRGRNEQYF; cdr3_nt: TGCGCCAGCAGCCAAGCCCACAGGGGTAGAAACGAGCAGTACTTC; clone_size: many; j_call: TRBJ2-7; v_call: TRBV4-3; cdr3_length: 15; d_call: TRBD1
cdr3_aa: CSAWTVAKNIQYF; cdr3_nt: TGCAGTGCTTGGACAGTAGCCAAAAACATTCAGTACTTC; clone_size: many; j_call: TRBJ2-4; v_call: TRBV20-1; cdr3_length: 13; d_call: .
cdr3_aa: CASSYTGGSGELFF; cdr3_nt: TGTGCCAGCAGTTATACAGGGGGATCCGGGGAGCTGTTTTTT; clone_size: .; j_call: TRBJ2-2; v_call: TRBV27; cdr3_length: 14; d_call: TRBD1
cdr3_aa: CASSKGSRVDQPQHF; cdr3_nt: TGTGCCAGCAGCAAAGGGAGCCGGGTAGATCAGCCCCAGCATTTT; clone_size: many; j_call: TRBJ1-5; v_call: TRBV21-1; cdr3_length: 15; d_call: .
cdr3_aa: CASSPGQGSYNEQFF; cdr3_nt: TGTGCCAGCAGTCCCGGACAGGGCTCCTACAATGAGCAGTTCTTC; clone_size: .; j_call: TRBJ2-1; v_call: TRBV27; cdr3_length: 15; d_call: TRBD1
cdr3_aa: CSVEDRDLLSTDTQYF; cdr3_nt: TGCAGCGTTGAAGATCGGGACTTGTTAAGCACAGATACGCAGTATTTT; clone_size: many; j_call: TRBJ2-3; v_call: TRBV29-1; cdr3_length: 16; d_call: .
cdr3_aa: CASSPGQGSYEQYF; cdr3_nt: TGCGCCAGCAGCCCCGGACAGGGTTCCTACGAGCAGTACTTC; clone_size: medium-sized; j_call: TRBJ2-7; v_call: TRBV4-3; cdr3_length: 14; d_call: TRBD1
cdr3_aa: CASGFPEQFF; cdr3_nt: TGTGCTAGTGGTTTCCCGGAGCAGTTCTTC; clone_size: many; j_call: TRBJ2-1; v_call: TRBV12-5; cdr3_length: 10; d_call: .
cdr3_aa: CASSQDTLGPDNEQFF; cdr3_nt: TGCGCCAGCAGCCAAGACACCCTAGGCCCCGACAATGAGCAGTTCTTC; clone_size: medium-sized; j_call: TRBJ2-1; v_call: TRBV4-3; cdr3_length: 16; d_call: .
cdr3_aa: CSASDRSSTDTQYF; cdr3_nt: TGCAGTGCTAGTGACCGCTCGAGCACAGATACGCAGTATTTT; clone_size: medium-sized; j_call: TRBJ2-3; v_call: TRBV20-1; cdr3_length: 14; d_call: .
cdr3_aa: CSVEEGARYGYTF; cdr3_nt: TGCAGCGTTGAGGAGGGGGCTCGGTATGGCTACACCTTC; clone_size: .; j_call: TRBJ1-2; v_call: TRBV29-1; cdr3_length: 13; d_call: TRBD1
cdr3_aa: CASSQAGGPKNIQYF; cdr3_nt: TGCGCCAGCTCCCAGGCGGGAGGACCCAAAAACATTCAGTACTTC; clone_size: .; j_call: TRBJ2-4; v_call: TRBV7-9; cdr3_length: 15; d_call: TRBD2
cdr3_aa: CASSPPTPTEAFF; cdr3_nt: TGTGCCAGCAGCCCACCGACCCCCACTGAAGCTTTCTTT; clone_size: many; j_call: TRBJ1-1; v_call: TRBV7-9; cdr3_length: 13; d_call: .
cdr3_aa: CAISEFRGAADTQYF; cdr3_nt: TGTGCCATCAGTGAGTTCAGGGGGGCGGCAGATACGCAGTATTTT; clone_size: many; j_call: TRBJ2-3; v_call: TRBV10-3; cdr3_length: 15; d_call: .
cdr3_aa: CASSIEYSGQGRDTQYF; cdr3_nt: TGTGCCAGCAGCATAGAGTATTCGGGACAGGGGCGAGATACGCAGTATTTT; clone_size: many; j_call: TRBJ2-3; v_call: TRBV7-9; cdr3_length: 17; d_call: TRBD1
cdr3_aa: CASSYGQRSSYNEQFF; cdr3_nt: TGTGCCAGCAGTTATGGCCAGAGGAGCTCCTACAATGAGCAGTTCTTC; clone_size: many; j_call: TRBJ2-1; v_call: TRBV6-5; cdr3_length: 16; d_call: .
cdr3_aa: CASSVGYLTKETQYF; cdr3_nt: TGTGCCAGCAGCGTGGGGTACCTGACGAAAGAGACCCAGTACTTC; clone_size: many; j_call: TRBJ2-5; v_call: TRBV11-2; cdr3_length: 15; d_call: .
cdr3_aa: CASSPYVDRGLPGANVLTF; cdr3_nt: TGTGCCAGCAGCCCCTACGTGGACAGGGGGCTCCCTGGGGCCAACGTCCTGACTTTC; clone_size: many; j_call: TRBJ2-6; v_call: TRBV7-8; cdr3_length: 19; d_call: TRBD1
cdr3_aa: CASRGTAGELFF; cdr3_nt: TGTGCCAGTAGGGGGACTGCCGGGGAGCTGTTTTTT; clone_size: .; j_call: TRBJ2-2; v_call: TRBV19; cdr3_length: 12; d_call: .
cdr3_aa: CSVEGDPGQGVGDTQYF; cdr3_nt: TGCAGCGTCGAAGGAGACCCGGGACAGGGGGTTGGAGATACGCAGTATTTT; clone_size: medium-sized; j_call: TRBJ2-3; v_call: TRBV29-1; cdr3_length: 17; d_call: TRBD1
cdr3_aa: CSARVLRLGQGVFTDTQYF; cdr3_nt: TGCAGTGCTAGAGTATTAAGGTTGGGACAGGGGGTCTTCACAGATACGCAGTATTTT; clone_size: .; j_call: TRBJ2-3; v_call: TRBV20-1; cdr3_length: 19; d_call: TRBD1
cdr3_aa: CASSPSGTVYNEQFF; cdr3_nt: TGTGCCAGCAGTCCCAGCGGGACAGTGTACAATGAGCAGTTCTTC; clone_size: many; j_call: TRBJ2-1; v_call: TRBV9; cdr3_length: 15; d_call: .
cdr3_aa: CASSPAGGPYNEQFF; cdr3_nt: TGCGCCAGCAGCCCGGCGGGGGGCCCGTACAATGAGCAGTTCTTC; clone_size: many; j_call: TRBJ2-1; v_call: TRBV5-1; cdr3_length: 15; d_call: TRBD2
cdr3_aa: CASSTFVSTDTQYF; cdr3_nt: TGCGCCAGCAGTACGTTTGTGAGCACAGATACGCAGTATTTT; clone_size: many; j_call: TRBJ2-3; v_call: TRBV10-2; cdr3_length: 14; d_call: .
cdr3_aa: CAWSRGGASTDTQYF; cdr3_nt: TGTGCCTGGAGCCGGGGCGGAGCGAGCACAGATACGCAGTATTTT; clone_size: .; j_call: TRBJ2-3; v_call: TRBV30; cdr3_length: 15; d_call: .
cdr3_aa: CATGLAGGSSEQYF; cdr3_nt: TGTGCCACCGGACTAGCGGGAGGGTCCTCCGAGCAGTACTTC; clone_size: .; j_call: TRBJ2-7; v_call: TRBV11-2; cdr3_length: 14; d_call: TRBD2
cdr3_aa: CASSHGASTDTQYF; cdr3_nt: TGCGCCAGCAGCCACGGGGCCAGCACAGATACGCAGTATTTT; clone_size: .; j_call: TRBJ2-3; v_call: TRBV4-1; cdr3_length: 14; d_call: .